This passage covers 6 T cell receptor beta chains from one sample sequenced in a study of blood T cell repertoires in COVID-19. Generated by immunoSEQ multiplex PCR, the TCRdb table keeps only in-frame clones and is missing some. The data contain more than 65,000 clones, less than 90% of them singletons. Sequencing was performed on peripheral blood. These receptors were obtained from a man aged 45-60 years with acute or convalescent COVID-19.

This clone has a handful of counts. This chain uses TRBV12-5 with TRBJ1-5; a weak D match, TRBD1 (6 bases). V was pared by 2 bases and J by 0 bases, with 14 bases between. From germline, CDR1 is LGHNT and CDR2 FRNRAP. The length of the CDR3 is 17 residues. The CDR3 is CASGLYREALSNQPQHF. In DNA form, the CDR3 reads TGTGCTAGTGGTTTGTACAGGGAAGCCCTTAGCAATCAGCCCCAGCATTTT.

This clone was found once. The DNA of the CDR3 is TGTGCCAGCAGCACCGGACTAGCAGGATCCGATACGCAGTATTTT. Protein: CASSTGLAGSDTQYF. The chain combines TRBV7-9 with TRBJ2-3, with 8 bases lining up with TRBD2. The CDR3 has 15 amino acids. Germline loops: CDR1 SEHNR, CDR2 FQNEAQ (reference sequence). The V segment lost 5 bases and the J segment 6 bases; nucleotides outside the gene matches: 10.

Regarding this clone: Other DNA sequences in this specimen translate into the identical CDR3. This CDR3 reads CASSPLAGSTDTQYF. The CDR3 nucleotides read TGTGCCAGCAGCCCATTAGCGGGGAGCACAGATACGCAGTATTTT. This rearrangement joins TRBV9 to TRBJ2-3; TRBD2 agrees at 8 bases. From germline, CDR1 is SGDLS and CDR2 YYNGEE. The length of the CDR3 is 15 residues. Trimming removed 4 bases from V and 0 bases from J; junction bases left unmatched: 4.

V is TRBV6-5 and J is TRBJ2-1; 8 positions match TRBD1. The CDR3 consists of 14 residues. V shed 8 bases, J shed 7 bases, and the junction held 10 bases outside the gene matches. The germline gives CDR1 MNHEY, CDR2 SVGAGI. The CDR3 DNA follows: TGTGCCAGCGCCGGGTTGACAGGGGCTAATGAGCAGTTCTTC. It encodes CASAGLTGANEQFF.

The CDR3 is CASSDSTKGQGAYNEQFF. CDR3 DNA: TGTGCCAGCAGTGACTCGACGAAAGGGCAGGGGGCCTACAATGAGCAGTTCTTC. The J gene is TRBJ2-1, the V gene TRBV6-4; TRBD1 aligns across 7 bases. Per the germline V gene, CDR1 is MRHNA and CDR2 is SNTAGT. J lost 2 bases, V lost 0 bases, and 10 bases had no gene match. The CDR3 consists of 18 residues.

The chain carries TRBV7-2 and TRBJ1-4, with TRBD1 as a possible D gene (5 bases). The CDR3 covers 14 residues. The germline gives CDR1 SGHTA, CDR2 FQGNSA. V dropped 5 bases and J dropped 0 bases, with 7 bases sitting between them. The CDR3 protein is CASSLTATNEKLFF. The CDR3 nucleotides are TGTGCCAGCAGCCTGACAGCAACTAATGAAAAACTGTTTTTT.